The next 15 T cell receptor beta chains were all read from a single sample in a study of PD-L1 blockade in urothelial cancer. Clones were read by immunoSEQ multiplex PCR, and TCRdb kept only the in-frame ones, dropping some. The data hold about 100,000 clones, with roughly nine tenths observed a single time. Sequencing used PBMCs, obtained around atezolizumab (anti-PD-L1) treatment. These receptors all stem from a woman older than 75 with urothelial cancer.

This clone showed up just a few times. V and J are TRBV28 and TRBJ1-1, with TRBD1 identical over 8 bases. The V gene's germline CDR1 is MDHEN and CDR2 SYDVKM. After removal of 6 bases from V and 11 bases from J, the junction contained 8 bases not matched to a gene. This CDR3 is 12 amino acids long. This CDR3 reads CASRQRQGWAFF. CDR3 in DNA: TGTGCCAGCAGACAACGACAGGGGTGGGCTTTCTTT.

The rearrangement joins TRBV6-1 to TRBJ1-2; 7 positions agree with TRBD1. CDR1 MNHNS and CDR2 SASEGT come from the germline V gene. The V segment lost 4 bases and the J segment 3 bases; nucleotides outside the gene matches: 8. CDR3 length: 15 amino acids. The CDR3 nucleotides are TGTGCCAGCAGTGGAACAGGGGTCCCCTACTATGGCTACACCTTC. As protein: CASSGTGVPYYGYTF.

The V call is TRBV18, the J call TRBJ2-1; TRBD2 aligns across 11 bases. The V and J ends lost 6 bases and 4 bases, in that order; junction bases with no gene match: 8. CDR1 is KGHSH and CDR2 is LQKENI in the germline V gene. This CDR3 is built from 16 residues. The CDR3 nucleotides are TGTGCCAGCTCTCTACGTAGCGGGAGGGCTTACAATGAGCAGTTCTTC. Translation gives CASSLRSGRAYNEQFF.

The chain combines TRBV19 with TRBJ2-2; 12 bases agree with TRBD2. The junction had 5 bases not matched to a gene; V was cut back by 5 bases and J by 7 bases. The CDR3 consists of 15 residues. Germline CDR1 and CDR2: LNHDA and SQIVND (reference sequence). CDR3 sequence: CASSPRTSGVGELFF. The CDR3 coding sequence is TGTGCCAGTAGTCCGAGGACTAGCGGGGTCGGGGAGCTGTTTTTT.

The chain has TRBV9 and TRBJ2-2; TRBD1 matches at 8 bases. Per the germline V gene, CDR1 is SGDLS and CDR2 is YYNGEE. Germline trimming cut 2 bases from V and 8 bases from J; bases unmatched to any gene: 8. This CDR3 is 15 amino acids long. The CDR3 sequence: CASSVGQGLGGELFF. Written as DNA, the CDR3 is TGTGCCAGCAGCGTTGGACAGGGCCTAGGGGGGGAGCTGTTTTTT.

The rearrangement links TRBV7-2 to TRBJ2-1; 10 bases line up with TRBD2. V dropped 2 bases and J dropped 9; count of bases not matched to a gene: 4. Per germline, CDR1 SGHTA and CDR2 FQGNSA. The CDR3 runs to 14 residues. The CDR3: CASSLIAGGSEQFF. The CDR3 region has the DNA TGTGCCAGCAGCTTAATAGCGGGAGGTAGTGAGCAGTTCTTC.

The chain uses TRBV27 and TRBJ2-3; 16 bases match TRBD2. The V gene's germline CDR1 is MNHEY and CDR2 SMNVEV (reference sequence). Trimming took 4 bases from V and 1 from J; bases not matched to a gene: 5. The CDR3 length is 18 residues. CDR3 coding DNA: TGTGCCAGCAGTTGGGGGACTAGCGGGAGGGCTGGCACAGATACGCAGTATTTT. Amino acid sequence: CASSWGTSGRAGTDTQYF.

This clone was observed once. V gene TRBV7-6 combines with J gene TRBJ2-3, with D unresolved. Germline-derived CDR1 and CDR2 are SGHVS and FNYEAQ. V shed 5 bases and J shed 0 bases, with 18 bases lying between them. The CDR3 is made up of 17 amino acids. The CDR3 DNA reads TGTGCCAGCAGCGCCCCCAATTCCCACTCTAGCACAGATACGCAGTATTTT. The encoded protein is CASSAPNSHSSTDTQYF.

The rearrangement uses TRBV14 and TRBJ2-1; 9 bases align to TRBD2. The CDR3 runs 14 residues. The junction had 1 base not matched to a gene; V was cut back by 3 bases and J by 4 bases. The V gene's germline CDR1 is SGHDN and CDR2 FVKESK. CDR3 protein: CASSHSGRYNEQFF. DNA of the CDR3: TGTGCCAGCAGCCATAGCGGGAGATACAATGAGCAGTTCTTC.

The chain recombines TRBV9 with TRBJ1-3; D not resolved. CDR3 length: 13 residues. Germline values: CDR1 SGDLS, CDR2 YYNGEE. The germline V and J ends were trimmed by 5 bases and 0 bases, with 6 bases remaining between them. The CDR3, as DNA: TGTGCCAGCAGGGGAGGCTCTGGAAACACCATATATTTT. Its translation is CASRGGSGNTIYF.

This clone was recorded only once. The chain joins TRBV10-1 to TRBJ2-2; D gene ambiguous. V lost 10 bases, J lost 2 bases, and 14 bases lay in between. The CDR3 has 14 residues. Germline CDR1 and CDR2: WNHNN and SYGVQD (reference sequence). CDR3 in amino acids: CATRAGTNTGELFF. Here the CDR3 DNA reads TGCGCCACCCGTGCAGGAACCAACACCGGGGAGCTGTTTTTT.

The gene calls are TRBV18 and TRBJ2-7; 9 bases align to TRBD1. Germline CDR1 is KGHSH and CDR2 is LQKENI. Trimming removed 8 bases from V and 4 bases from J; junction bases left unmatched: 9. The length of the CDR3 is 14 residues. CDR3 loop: CASTDRGASYEQYF. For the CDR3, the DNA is TGTGCCAGCACCGACAGGGGGGCATCATACGAGCAGTACTTC.

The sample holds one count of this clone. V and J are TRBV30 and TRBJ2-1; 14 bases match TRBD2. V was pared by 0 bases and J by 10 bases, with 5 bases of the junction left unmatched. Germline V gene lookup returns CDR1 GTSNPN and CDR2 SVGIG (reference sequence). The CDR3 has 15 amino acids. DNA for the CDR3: TGTGCCTGGAGTGTATGGGGACTAGCGGGAGACGAGCAGTTCTTC. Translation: CAWSVWGLAGDEQFF.

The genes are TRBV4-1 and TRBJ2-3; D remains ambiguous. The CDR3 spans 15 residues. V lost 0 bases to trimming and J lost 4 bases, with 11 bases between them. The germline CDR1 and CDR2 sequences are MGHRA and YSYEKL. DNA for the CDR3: TGCGCCAGCAGCCAAGAGAGTTTCGGGTCAGATACGCAGTATTTT. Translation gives CASSQESFGSDTQYF.

CDR3 sequence (DNA): TGTGCCAGTAGTAGGGAGGGGAACCGAAATCAGCCCCAGCATTTT. Its translation is CASSREGNRNQPQHF. The J gene is TRBJ1-5, the V gene TRBV19; weak D call: TRBD1 (5 bases). The V end lost 4 bases, the J end lost 4 bases, and 14 bases lay between the germline ends. This CDR3 region has 15 residues. Germline CDR1 reads LNHDA; CDR2 reads SQIVND (reference sequence).